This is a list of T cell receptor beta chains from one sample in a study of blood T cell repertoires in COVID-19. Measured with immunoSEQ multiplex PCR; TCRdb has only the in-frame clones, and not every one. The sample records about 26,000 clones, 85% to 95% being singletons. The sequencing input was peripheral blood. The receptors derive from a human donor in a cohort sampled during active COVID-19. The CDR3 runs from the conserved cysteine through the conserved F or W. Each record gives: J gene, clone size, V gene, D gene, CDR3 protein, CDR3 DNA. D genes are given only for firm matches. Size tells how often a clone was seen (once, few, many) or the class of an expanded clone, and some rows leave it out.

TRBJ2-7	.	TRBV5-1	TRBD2	CASSLNAGAYEQYF	TGCGCCAGCAGCTTAAATGCGGGAGCGTACGAGCAGTACTTC
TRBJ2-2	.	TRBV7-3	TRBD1	CASSLITGGTGELFF	TGTGCCAGCAGCTTGATAACAGGGGGCACCGGGGAGCTGTTTTTT
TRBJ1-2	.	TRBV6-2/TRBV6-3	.	CASSFAGFGYTF	TGTGCCAGCAGTTTCGCAGGGTTTGGCTACACCTTC
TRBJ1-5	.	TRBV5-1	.	CASSLEGGNQPQHF	TGCGCCAGCAGCTTGGAGGGAGGCAATCAGCCCCAGCATTTT
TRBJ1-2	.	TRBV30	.	CAWSVGVPIHTF	TGTGCCTGGAGTGTCGGGGTCCCAATACACACCTTC
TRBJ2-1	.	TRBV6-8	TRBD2	CASSSAGGGYNEQFF	TGTGCCAGCAGTTCAGCGGGAGGGGGGTACAATGAGCAGTTCTTC
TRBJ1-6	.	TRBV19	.	CASSTLQVDNSPLHF	TGTGCCAGTAGTACTCTTCAGGTGGATAATTCACCCCTCCACTTT
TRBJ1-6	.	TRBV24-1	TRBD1	CATSAGTGGAGAPLHF	TGTGCCACCAGCGCCGGGACAGGGGGCGCCGGGGCACCCCTCCACTTT
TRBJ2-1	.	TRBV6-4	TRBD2	CASSQGLAGNEQFF	TGTGCCAGCAGCCAGGGATTAGCGGGGAATGAGCAGTTCTTC
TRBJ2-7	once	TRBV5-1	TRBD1	CASSSGQAITYEQYF	TGCGCCAGCAGCTCCGGACAGGCTATAACCTACGAGCAGTACTTC
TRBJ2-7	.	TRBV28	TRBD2	CASSLALAGSYEQYF	TGTGCCAGCAGTTTAGCGCTAGCGGGTTCCTACGAGCAGTACTTC
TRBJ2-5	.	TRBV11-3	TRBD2	CASSLAGLEGETQYF	TGTGCCAGCAGCTTAGCTGGACTAGAGGGGGAGACCCAGTACTTC
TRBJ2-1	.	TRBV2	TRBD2	CASSTTSGGYNEQFF	TGTGCCAGCAGTACGACTAGCGGGGGATACAATGAGCAGTTCTTC
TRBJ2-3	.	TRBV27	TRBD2	CASSRGGWSTDTQYF	TGTGCCAGCAGCCGGGGGGGGTGGAGCACAGATACGCAGTATTTT
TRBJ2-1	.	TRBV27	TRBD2	CASSRYSGGVYNEQFF	TGTGCCAGCAGTCGGTATAGCGGGGGGGTATACAATGAGCAGTTCTTC
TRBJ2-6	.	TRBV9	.	CASRATLGSGANVLTF	TGTGCCAGCAGAGCGACCCTGGGCTCTGGGGCCAACGTCCTGACTTTC
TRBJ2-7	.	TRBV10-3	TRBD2	CAIRSGTSGASYEQYF	TGTGCCATCAGGTCCGGGACTAGCGGCGCCTCCTACGAGCAGTACTTC
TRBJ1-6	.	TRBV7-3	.	CASSLGGDSPLHF	TGTGCCAGCAGCTTAGGGGGGGATTCACCCCTCCACTTT
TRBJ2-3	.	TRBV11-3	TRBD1	CASSLGQGRLDF	TGTGCCAGCAGCCTGGGACAGGGGCGCCTGGATTTT
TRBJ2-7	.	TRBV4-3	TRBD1	CASSQGGTGGFGEQYF	TGCGCCAGCAGCCAAGGAGGGACAGGGGGATTCGGGGAGCAGTACTTC
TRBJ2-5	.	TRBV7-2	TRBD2	CASSLGGGVETQYF	TGTGCCAGCAGCTTAGGCGGGGGGGTAGAGACCCAGTACTTC
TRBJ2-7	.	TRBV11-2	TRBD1	CASSLDRGQNEQYF	TGTGCCAGCAGCTTGGACAGGGGGCAGAACGAGCAGTACTTC
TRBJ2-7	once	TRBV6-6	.	CASSRQNYEQYF	TGTGCCAGCAGTAGACAGAACTACGAGCAGTACTTC
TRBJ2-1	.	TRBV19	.	CASNAFAGEQFF	TGTGCCAGTAATGCTTTCGCAGGCGAGCAGTTCTTC
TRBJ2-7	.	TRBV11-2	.	CASSLLVGSGHTYEQYF	TGTGCCAGCAGCTTATTGGTAGGTTCGGGACACACATACGAGCAGTACTTC
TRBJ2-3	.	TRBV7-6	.	CASSLEQRSADTQYF	TGTGCCAGCAGCTTAGAGCAGCGCAGTGCAGATACGCAGTATTTT
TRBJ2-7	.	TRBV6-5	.	CASTVRDTTYEQYF	TGTGCCAGCACTGTTCGGGACACCACCTACGAGCAGTACTTC
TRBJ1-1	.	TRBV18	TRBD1	CASSQGVVGTEAFF	TGTGCCAGCTCGCAGGGGGTAGTGGGTACTGAAGCTTTCTTT
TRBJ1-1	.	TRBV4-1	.	CASSQDFSGNTEAFF	TGCGCCAGCAGCCAAGATTTTTCGGGGAACACTGAAGCTTTCTTT
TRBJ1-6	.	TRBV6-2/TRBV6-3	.	CASSYPRGPANDNSPLHF	TGTGCCAGCAGTTATCCCCGTGGGCCTGCAAATGATAATTCACCCCTCCACTTT
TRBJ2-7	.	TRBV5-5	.	CASSLVYFYEQYF	TGTGCCAGCAGCTTGGTTTATTTCTACGAGCAGTACTTC
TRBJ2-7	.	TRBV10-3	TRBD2	CAISEAGGSYEQYF	TGTGCCATCAGCGAAGCGGGAGGGTCCTACGAGCAGTACTTC
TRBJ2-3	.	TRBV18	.	CASSPSGSSTDTQYF	TGTGCCAGCTCACCATCCGGTTCTAGCACAGATACGCAGTATTTT
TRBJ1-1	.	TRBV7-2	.	CASSLSVGARGTEAFF	TGTGCCAGCAGCTTAAGTGTGGGGGCTCGGGGCACTGAAGCTTTCTTT
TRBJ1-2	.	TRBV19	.	CASNQGRNGYTF	TGTGCCAGTAACCAGGGGCGAAATGGCTACACCTTC
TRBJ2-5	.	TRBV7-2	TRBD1	CASSPGQGGETQYF	TGTGCCAGCAGCCCGGGACAGGGGGGAGAGACCCAGTACTTC
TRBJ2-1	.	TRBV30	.	CAWSGELGYNEQFF	TGTGCCTGGAGTGGGGAGTTGGGGTACAATGAGCAGTTCTTC
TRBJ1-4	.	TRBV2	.	CASRTGFNEKLFF	TGTGCCAGCAGAACAGGTTTTAATGAAAAACTGTTTTTT
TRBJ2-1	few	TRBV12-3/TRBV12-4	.	CASSLGGNEQFF	TGTGCCAGCAGTTTGGGAGGAAATGAGCAGTTCTTC
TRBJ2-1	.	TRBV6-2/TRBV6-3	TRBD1	CASSYGGTGGNEQFF	TGTGCCAGCAGTTACGGGGGGACAGGGGGCAATGAGCAGTTCTTC
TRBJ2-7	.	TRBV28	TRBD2	CASSSGGSGSPSGYEQYF	TGTGCCAGCAGTTCCGGGGGTAGCGGGAGCCCCTCCGGGTACGAGCAGTACTTC
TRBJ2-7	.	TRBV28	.	CASSRLQGREQYF	TGTGCCAGCAGTCGATTACAGGGCCGCGAGCAGTACTTC
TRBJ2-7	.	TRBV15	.	CATSRDRGPYEQYF	TGTGCCACCAGCAGAGACAGGGGCCCCTACGAGCAGTACTTC
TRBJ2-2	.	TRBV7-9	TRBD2	CASSLGVSGSATGELFF	TGTGCCAGCAGCTTAGGGGTTAGCGGGAGTGCGACCGGGGAGCTGTTTTTT
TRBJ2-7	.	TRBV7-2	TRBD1	CASSLAGTGGYEQYF	TGTGCCAGCAGCTTAGCCGGGACAGGGGGCTACGAGCAGTACTTC
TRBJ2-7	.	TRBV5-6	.	CASSFRAFVSYEQYF	TGTGCCAGCAGCTTCCGAGCATTCGTCTCCTACGAGCAGTACTTC
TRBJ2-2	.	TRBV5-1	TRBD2	CASSLAGLNTGELFF	TGCGCCAGCAGCCTAGCGGGACTCAACACCGGGGAGCTGTTTTTT
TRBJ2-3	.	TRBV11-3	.	CASSPEKTGMRTDTQYF	TGTGCCAGCAGCCCAGAAAAGACGGGGATGAGGACAGATACGCAGTATTTT
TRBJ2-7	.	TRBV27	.	CASRGTPLREQYF	TGTGCCAGCAGAGGGACACCCCTGAGGGAGCAGTACTTC
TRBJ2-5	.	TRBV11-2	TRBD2	CASSPNLAGGEETQYF	TGTGCCAGCAGCCCTAATCTAGCGGGGGGCGAAGAGACCCAGTACTTC
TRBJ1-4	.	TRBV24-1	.	CATSDPTGLGEKLFF	TGTGCCACCAGTGACCCTACAGGGCTGGGTGAAAAACTGTTTTTT
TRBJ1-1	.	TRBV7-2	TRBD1	CASSFTGGNTEAFF	TGTGCCAGCAGTTTTACAGGGGGGAACACTGAAGCTTTCTTT
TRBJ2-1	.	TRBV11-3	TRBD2	CASSPPGGRTNEQFF	TGTGCCAGCAGCCCCCCCGGCGGGAGGACCAATGAGCAGTTCTTC
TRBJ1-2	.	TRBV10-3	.	CAIRRDATRYSYGYTF	TGTGCCATCAGGCGGGACGCAACCCGGTACAGCTATGGCTACACCTTC
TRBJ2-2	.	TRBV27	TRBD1	CASRFVPGTGFPGELFF	TGTGCCAGCCGATTCGTCCCCGGGACAGGGTTCCCCGGGGAGCTGTTTTTT
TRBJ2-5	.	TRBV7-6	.	CASSLLPPGQGQETQYF	TGTGCCAGCAGCTTATTACCTCCTGGGCAGGGACAAGAGACCCAGTACTTC